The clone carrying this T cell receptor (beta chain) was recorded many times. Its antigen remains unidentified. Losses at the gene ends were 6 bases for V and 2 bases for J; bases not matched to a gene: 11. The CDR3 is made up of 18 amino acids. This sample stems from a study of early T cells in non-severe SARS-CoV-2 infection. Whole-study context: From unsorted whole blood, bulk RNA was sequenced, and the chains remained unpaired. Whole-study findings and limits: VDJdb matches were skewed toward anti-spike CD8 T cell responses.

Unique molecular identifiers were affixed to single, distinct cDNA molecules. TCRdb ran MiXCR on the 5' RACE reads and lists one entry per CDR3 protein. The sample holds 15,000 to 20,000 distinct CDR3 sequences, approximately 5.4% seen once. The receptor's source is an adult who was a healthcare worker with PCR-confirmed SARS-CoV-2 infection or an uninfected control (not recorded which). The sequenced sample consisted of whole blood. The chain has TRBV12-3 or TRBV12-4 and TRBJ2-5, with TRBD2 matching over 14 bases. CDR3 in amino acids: CASSLSIGLAGGQETQYF. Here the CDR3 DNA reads TGTGCCAGCAGCCTATCCATCGGACTAGCGGGGGGACAAGAGACCCAGTACTTC.